This T cell receptor (beta chain) appears in the sequencing data of a study of blood T cell repertoires in COVID-19. At the level of the study: The origin of the acute and convalescent COVID-19 samples was the United States, Italy and Spain. T cells, B-cell-depleted T cells, or PBMCs supplied cDNA or gDNA.

There are a few counts of this clone. Per the study methods: For nucleated cells, counts were estimated from reference gene primer amplification. Here immunoSEQ multiplex PCR was the method, and the copy in TCRdb shows in-frame clones only, minus some. The DNA was the basis for D and trimming; V, J and clone size are from that table. Of 95,000 to 100,000 clones in the sample, 79% are singletons; the top ten hold 15% to 20%. V trimming: 2 bases; J trimming: 0 bases; junction bases outside the gene matches: 4. This CDR3 has 17 residues. Germline CDR1 is LNHNV and CDR2 is YYDKDF (reference sequence). The TCR was taken from a woman of 80 years or more with active or convalescent COVID-19. Sequences were obtained from peripheral blood. The V call is TRBV15, the J call TRBJ2-7; 13 positions agree with TRBD2. CDR3 nucleotides: TGTGCCACCAGCAGAACCGGGACTAGCGGGATCTCCTACGAGCAGTACTTC. This encodes CATSRTGTSGISYEQYF.